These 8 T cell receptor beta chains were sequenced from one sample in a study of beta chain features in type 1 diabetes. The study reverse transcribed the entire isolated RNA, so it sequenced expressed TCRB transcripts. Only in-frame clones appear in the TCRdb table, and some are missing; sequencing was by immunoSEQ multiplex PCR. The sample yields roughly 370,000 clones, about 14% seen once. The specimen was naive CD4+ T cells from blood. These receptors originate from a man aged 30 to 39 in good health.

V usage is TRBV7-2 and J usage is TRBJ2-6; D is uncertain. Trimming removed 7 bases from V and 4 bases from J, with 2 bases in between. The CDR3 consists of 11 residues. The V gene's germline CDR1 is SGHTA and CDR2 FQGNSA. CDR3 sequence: CASTGANVLTF. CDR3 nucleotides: TGTGCCAGCACCGGGGCCAACGTCCTGACTTTC.

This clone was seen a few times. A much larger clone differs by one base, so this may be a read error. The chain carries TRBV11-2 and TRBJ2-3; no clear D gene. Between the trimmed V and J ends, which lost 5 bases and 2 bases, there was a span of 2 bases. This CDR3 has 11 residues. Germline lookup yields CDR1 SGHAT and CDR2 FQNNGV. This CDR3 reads CASSNTDTQYF. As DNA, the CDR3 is TGTGCCAGCAGCAACACAGATACGCAGTATTTT.

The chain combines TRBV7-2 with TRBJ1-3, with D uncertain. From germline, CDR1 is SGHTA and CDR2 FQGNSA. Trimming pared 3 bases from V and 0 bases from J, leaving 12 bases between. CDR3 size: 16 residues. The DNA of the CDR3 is TGTGCCAGCAGCTTCACGGCGGCCAACTCTGGAAACACCATATATTTT. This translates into CASSFTAANSGNTIYF.

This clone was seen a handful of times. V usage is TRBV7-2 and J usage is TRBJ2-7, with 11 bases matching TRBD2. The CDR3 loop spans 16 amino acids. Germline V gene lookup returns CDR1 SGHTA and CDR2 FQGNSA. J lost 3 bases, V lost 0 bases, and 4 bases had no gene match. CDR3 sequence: CASSLAVTSGGYEQYF. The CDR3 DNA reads TGTGCCAGCAGCTTAGCCGTCACTAGCGGGGGCTACGAGCAGTACTTC.

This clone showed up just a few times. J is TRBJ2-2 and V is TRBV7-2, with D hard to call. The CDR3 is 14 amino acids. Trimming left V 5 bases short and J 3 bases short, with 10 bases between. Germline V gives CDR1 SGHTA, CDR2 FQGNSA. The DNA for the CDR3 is TGTGCCAGCAGCCCGCCCTGGGACACCGGGGAGCTGTTTTTT. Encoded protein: CASSPPWDTGELFF.

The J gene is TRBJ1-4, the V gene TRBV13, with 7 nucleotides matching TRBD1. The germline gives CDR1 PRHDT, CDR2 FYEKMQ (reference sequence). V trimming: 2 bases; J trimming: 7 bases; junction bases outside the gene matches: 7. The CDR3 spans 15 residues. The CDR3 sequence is CASSLRTGPGEKLFF. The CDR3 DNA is TGTGCCAGCAGCTTACGGACAGGTCCAGGTGAAAAACTGTTTTTT.

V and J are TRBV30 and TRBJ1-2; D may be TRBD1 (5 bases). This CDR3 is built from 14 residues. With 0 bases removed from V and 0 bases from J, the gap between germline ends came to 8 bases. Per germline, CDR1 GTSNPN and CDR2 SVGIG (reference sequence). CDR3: CAWSVGLPNYGYTF. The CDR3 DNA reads TGTGCCTGGAGTGTGGGGCTCCCTAACTATGGCTACACCTTC.

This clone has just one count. The CDR3 spells CASSSDTGPFGNEQFF. CDR3 DNA: TGTGCCAGCAGCTCCGATACAGGGCCCTTTGGGAATGAGCAGTTCTTC. The V gene is TRBV7-9, the J gene TRBJ2-1; possible D gene TRBD1, 6 bases. V lost 4 bases to trimming and J lost 7 bases, with 20 bases between them. There are 16 residues in the CDR3. The germline gives CDR1 SEHNR, CDR2 FQNEAQ (reference sequence).